The 15 T cell receptor beta chains below come from one sample, sequenced in a study of HIV-infected patients and healthy controls. 450 to 600 ng RNA was reverse transcribed with alpha and beta constant-region primers. Alpha and beta chain libraries were made separately by chain-specific third strand synthesis with multiplexing indices. TCRdb recomputed calls from the 5' RACE reads with MiXCR, one row per CDR3 protein. The sample contains 7,000 to 9,000 distinct CDR3 sequences, about 9.3% of which appear only once. Roughly three months, about 14 weeks, into antiretroviral therapy, follow-up blood was collected. Whole blood was used without fractionation, so all unsorted peripheral T cells were included. Sequenced here: blood, sampled during antiretroviral therapy. These receptors all come from an adult with HIV infection.

This clonotype has just a few counts. The rearrangement links TRBV10-3 to TRBJ1-5; D is perhaps TRBD1 (5 bases). CDR3 length: 13 amino acids. With 7 bases removed from V and 3 bases from J, the gap between germline ends came to 10 bases. Germline V gene sequence: CDR1 ENHRY, CDR2 SYGVKD. This chain's CDR3 is CAITDSYNQPQHF. DNA of the CDR3: TGTGCCATCACCGACAGTTACAATCAGCCCCAGCATTTT.

This clonotype was observed at least ten times. The chain links TRBV14 to TRBJ2-4; D gene uncertain. Germline CDR1 is SGHDN and CDR2 is FVKESK. This CDR3 is built from 14 residues. The V gene lost 4 bases and the J gene lost 0 bases, with 7 bases spanning the gap. The CDR3: CASSLTIAKNIQYF. CDR3 nucleotide sequence: TGTGCCAGCAGCCTCACTATAGCCAAAAACATTCAGTACTTC.

The CDR3 coding sequence is TGCGCCAGCAGTCAGACAGGGGACGGTTCACCCCTCCACTTT. Protein product: CASSQTGDGSPLHF. The V gene is TRBV4-1, the J gene TRBJ1-6; 8 bases map to TRBD1. J was trimmed by 9 bases and V by 6 bases; bases with no gene match: 7. This CDR3 has 14 amino acids. The germline V gene has CDR1 MGHRA and CDR2 YSYEKL.

In its sample, this clonotype is medium-sized. J is TRBJ1-1 and V is TRBV7-9; D gene unclear. In germline, CDR1 is SEHNR, CDR2 FQNEAQ (reference sequence). V lost 3 bases, J lost 2 bases, and 7 bases lay in between. The CDR3 runs 13 residues. The CDR3 DNA reads TGTGCCAGCAGCTTGGACCAAAACACTGAAGCTTTCTTT. Translating it yields CASSLDQNTEAFF.

The sample holds many counts of this clonotype. The chain joins TRBV7-2 to TRBJ2-4, with TRBD1 identical over 10 bases. V dropped 1 base and J dropped 1; count of bases not matched to a gene: 4. Germline CDR1 SGHTA, CDR2 FQGNSA. CDR3 length: 17 residues. This CDR3 reads CASSLVGTGVAKNIQYF. DNA of the CDR3: TGTGCCAGCAGCTTAGTCGGGACAGGGGTCGCCAAAAACATTCAGTACTTC.

V usage is TRBV20-1 and J usage is TRBJ1-1; TRBD1 matches 10 bases. The V gene's germline CDR1 is DFQATT and CDR2 SNEGSKA (reference sequence). J was trimmed by 7 bases and V by 1 base; bases with no gene match: 6. The CDR3 is 14 residues long. The CDR3 DNA is TGCAGTGCTAGAGTGACAGGGGGCTCCGGTGAAGCTTTCTTT. Protein: CSARVTGGSGEAFF.

This clonotype is termed medium-sized. The rearrangement uses TRBV4-1 and TRBJ1-1, with D unclear. V lost 2 bases, J lost 0 bases, and 7 bases lay in between. Germline loops: CDR1 MGHRA, CDR2 YSYEKL. This CDR3 region has 14 residues. CDR3 residues: CASSQLPVNTEAFF. The CDR3, as DNA: TGCGCCAGCAGCCAACTCCCGGTGAACACTGAAGCTTTCTTT.

This clonotype was picked up a small number of times. The chain employs TRBV30 and TRBJ2-7; no clear D. The CDR3 totals 20 residues. V lost 0 bases and J lost 0, with 27 bases in between. CDR1 is GTSNPN, CDR2 SVGIG, per germline (reference sequence). The CDR3 reads CAWSVFRVRRRAPDSYEQYF. In DNA, the CDR3 is TGTGCCTGGAGTGTTTTTCGGGTTCGGCGGCGAGCTCCCGACTCCTACGAGCAGTACTTC.

By sample share, this clonotype is medium-sized (0.01 to 0.1%). The chain carries TRBV7-8 and TRBJ1-2; 9 bases are a match to TRBD1. Unmatched junction bases numbered 10, after V lost 4 bases and J lost 4 bases. In germline, CDR1 is SGHVS, CDR2 FQNEAQ. CDR3 length equals 16 residues. CDR3 residues: CASSSPGDRDSYGYTF. In DNA, the CDR3 is TGTGCCAGCAGCTCCCCCGGGGACAGGGATAGCTATGGCTACACCTTC.

The chain combines TRBV18 with TRBJ2-2; D tentatively fits TRBD1 or TRBD2 (5 bases each). The ends were cut back, 6 bases at V and 2 bases at J, with 13 bases in the middle. In germline, CDR1 is KGHSH, CDR2 LQKENI. The CDR3 length is 15 residues. The CDR3 reads CASSSGTYNTGELFF. DNA for the CDR3: TGTGCCAGCTCGTCCGGGACGTACAACACCGGGGAGCTGTTTTTT.

Within the sample, this clonotype is medium-sized (0.01 to 0.1%). The chain joins TRBV19 to TRBJ1-4, with D tentatively TRBD1 (5 bases). V lost 3 bases, J lost 10 bases, and 15 bases lay in between. Germline CDR1 and CDR2: LNHDA and SQIVND (reference sequence). This CDR3 is built from 14 residues. The CDR3 loop reads CASSIPAGASKLFF. CDR3 in DNA: TGTGCCAGTAGTATTCCCGCCGGGGCTTCAAAACTGTTTTTT.

This clonotype was seen many times. J is TRBJ1-6 and V is TRBV6-5, with 10 bases fitting TRBD1. The J segment lost 10 bases and the V segment lost 6 bases, leaving 6 bases of the junction unmatched. This CDR3 comprises 14 residues. CDR1 and CDR2 from the germline V gene are MNHEY and SVGAGI. Here the CDR3 DNA reads TGTGCCAGCAGAACCGGGACAGGGGAATCACCCCTCCACTTT. Protein sequence: CASRTGTGESPLHF.

This clonotype was observed a few times. The J gene is TRBJ2-3, the V gene TRBV3-1, with TRBD2 as a possible D gene (6 bases). The germline V and J ends were trimmed by 4 bases and 2 bases, with 10 bases remaining between them. Germline assignment: CDR1 LGHDT and CDR2 YNNKEL (reference sequence). The CDR3 extends over 14 amino acids. The CDR3 loop is CASSPGLLTDTQYF. The CDR3 DNA sequence: TGTGCCAGCAGCCCGGGACTCCTCACAGATACGCAGTATTTT.

This clonotype was counted only a few times. The chain uses TRBV7-3 and TRBJ1-1, with no clear D. Looked up from germline, CDR1 is SGHTA and CDR2 is FQGTGA. The CDR3 consists of 13 residues. The V and J ends lost 0 bases and 4 bases respectively, with 6 bases between them. CDR3 region: CASSLTGSTEAFF. For the CDR3, the DNA is TGTGCCAGCAGCTTAACCGGGAGCACTGAAGCTTTCTTT. Drawing the rest from reference TRBV7-3 and TRBJ1-1, the complete variable domain is GAGVSQTPSNKVTEKGKYVELRCDPISGHTALYWYRQSLGQGPEFLIYFQGTGAADDSGLPNDRFFAVRPEGSVSTLKIQRTERGDSAVYLCASSLTGSTEAFFGQGTRLTVV.

The J gene is TRBJ1-5, the V gene TRBV10-3, with 8 bases matching TRBD1. The CDR3 is made up of 15 amino acids. V was clipped by 6 bases and J by 4 bases; unmatched bases: 8. Germline CDR1 ENHRY, CDR2 SYGVKD. This CDR3 reads CAIRDSTGANQPQHF. The CDR3, as DNA: TGTGCCATCAGGGACTCGACAGGGGCTAATCAGCCCCAGCATTTT.